This T cell receptor beta chain was sequenced during a study of T cell responses to AZD1222 COVID-19 vaccine. Notes on the study in general: After two AZD1222 doses, spike-specific TCR breadth and depth rose versus day 0.

The data were produced by immunoSEQ multiplex PCR, yet TCRdb's version contains in-frame clones alone and is incomplete. The table records approximately 110,000 clones, about 90% of them present only once. Regarding this clone: Its antigen is not identified.

The clonotype originates from an adult in good health. Material: peripheral blood, obtained on day 0 of AZD1222 vaccination.

For the CDR3, the DNA is TGTGCCAGCAGCGCCTCTAGCGGGGGCCAAGAGACCCAGTACTTC. The encoded protein is CASSASSGGQETQYF. J is TRBJ2-5 and V is TRBV11-2; 10 nucleotides match TRBD2. The germline gives CDR1 SGHAT, CDR2 FQNNGV. This CDR3 is 15 amino acids long. Germline trimming cut 5 bases from V and 1 base from J; bases unmatched to any gene: 4.